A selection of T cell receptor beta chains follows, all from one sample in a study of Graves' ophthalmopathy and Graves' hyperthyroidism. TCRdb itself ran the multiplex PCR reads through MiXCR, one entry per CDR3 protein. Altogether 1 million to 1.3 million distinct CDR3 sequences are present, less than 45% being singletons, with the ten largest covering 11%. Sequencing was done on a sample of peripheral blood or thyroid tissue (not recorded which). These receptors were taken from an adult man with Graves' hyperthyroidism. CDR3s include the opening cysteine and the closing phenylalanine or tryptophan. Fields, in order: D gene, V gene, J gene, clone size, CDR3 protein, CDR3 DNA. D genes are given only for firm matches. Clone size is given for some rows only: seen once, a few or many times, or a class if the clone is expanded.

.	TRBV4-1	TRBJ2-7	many	CASRGNYEQYF	TGCGCCAGCCGCGGAAACTACGAGCAGTACTTC
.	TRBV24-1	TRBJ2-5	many	CATSDFEDSRGSYQETQYF	TGTGCCACCAGTGATTTCGAGGACAGCCGGGGTTCGTACCAAGAGACCCAGTACTTC
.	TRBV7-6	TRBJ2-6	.	CASSLGSWTGANVLTF	TGTGCCAGCAGCTTAGGATCTTGGACCGGGGCCAACGTCCTGACTTTC
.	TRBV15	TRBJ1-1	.	CATSRGRGTTEAFF	TGTGCCACCAGCAGAGGCCGGGGGACCACTGAAGCTTTCTTT
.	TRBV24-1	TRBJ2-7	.	CATSAASMHEQYF	TGTGCCACCAGTGCGGCTAGCATGCACGAGCAGTACTTC
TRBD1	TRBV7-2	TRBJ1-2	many	CASSLGDRVTYGYTF	TGTGCCAGCAGCTTAGGGGACAGGGTAACCTATGGCTACACCTTC
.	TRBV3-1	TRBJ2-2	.	CASSQRRITGELFF	TGTGCCAGCAGCCAACGACGGATCACCGGGGAGCTGTTTTTT
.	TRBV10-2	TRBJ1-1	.	CASREGTASGGGFTEAFF	TGCGCCAGCAGGGAAGGGACCGCCAGCGGTGGGGGATTCACTGAAGCTTTCTTT
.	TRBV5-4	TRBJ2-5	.	CASSQEADPSETQYF	TGCGCCAGCAGCCAAGAAGCCGATCCGTCGGAGACCCAGTACTTC
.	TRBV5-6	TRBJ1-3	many	CASSLTTGDTIYF	TGTGCCAGCAGCCTCACCACCGGGGACACCATATATTTT
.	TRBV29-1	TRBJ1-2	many	CSVEDRYPRANYGYTF	TGCAGCGTTGAAGATCGGTATCCCCGGGCTAACTATGGCTACACCTTC
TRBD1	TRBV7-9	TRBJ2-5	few	CASSLGTGVGETQYF	TGTGCCAGCAGCCTCGGGACAGGGGTGGGAGAGACCCAGTACTTC
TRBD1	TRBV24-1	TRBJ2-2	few	CATSDLRGQGPGGELFF	TGTGCCACCAGTGACCTGCGAGGACAGGGCCCGGGCGGGGAGCTGTTTTTT
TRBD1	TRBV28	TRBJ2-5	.	CASSRLGQQYF	TGTGCCAGCAGCCGTCTGGGACAGCAGTACTTC
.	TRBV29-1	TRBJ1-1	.	CSVRRGFNTEAFF	TGCAGCGTGAGGCGGGGGTTCAACACTGAAGCTTTCTTT
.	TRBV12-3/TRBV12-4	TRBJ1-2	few	CASSLLSINYGYTF	TGTGCCAGCAGTTTACTGTCTATTAACTATGGCTACACCTTC
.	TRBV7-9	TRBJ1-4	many	CASSDGPASNEKLFF	TGTGCCAGCAGCGACGGTCCCGCTTCTAATGAAAAACTGTTTTTT
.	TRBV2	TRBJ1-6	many	CASSVGQGFDSPLHF	TGTGCCAGCAGTGTCGGTCAGGGTTTTGATTCACCCCTCCACTTT
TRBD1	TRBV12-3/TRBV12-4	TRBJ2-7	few	CASSPNTGGAGEQYF	TGTGCCAGCAGCCCCAACACAGGGGGCGCGGGGGAGCAGTACTTC
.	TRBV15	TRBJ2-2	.	CATQRGQNTGELFF	TGTGCCACCCAACGGGGACAGAACACCGGGGAGCTGTTTTTT
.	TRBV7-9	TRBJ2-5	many	CASSPRGSQETQYF	TGTGCCAGCAGCCCTCGTGGGTCCCAAGAGACCCAGTACTTC
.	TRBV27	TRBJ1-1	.	CASSLFRNTEAFF	TGTGCCAGCAGTTTATTTAGGAACACTGAAGCTTTCTTT
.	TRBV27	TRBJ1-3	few	CASSIEGRSGNTIYF	TGTGCCAGCAGTATCGAGGGGCGCTCTGGAAACACCATATATTTT
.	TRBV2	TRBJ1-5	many	CASSETGPNQPQHF	TGTGCCAGCAGTGAAACAGGGCCCAATCAGCCCCAGCATTTT
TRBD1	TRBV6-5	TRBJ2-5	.	CASIPSSGQQETQYF	TGTGCCAGCATCCCTTCCTCGGGACAGCAAGAGACCCAGTACTTC
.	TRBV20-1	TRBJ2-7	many	CSARDPRGKGYEQYF	TGCAGTGCTAGAGATCCCAGGGGCAAGGGCTACGAGCAGTACTTC
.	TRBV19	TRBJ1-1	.	CASSIGGGRDTEAFF	TGTGCCAGTAGTATCGGAGGGGGAAGGGACACTGAAGCTTTCTTT
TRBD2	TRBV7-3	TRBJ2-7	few	CASSLDSNSGRFGEQYF	TGTGCCAGCAGCCTCGACTCTAATAGCGGGAGATTTGGCGAGCAGTACTTC
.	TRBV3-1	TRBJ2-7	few	CASSRGSVYEQYF	TGTGCCAGCAGTCGCGGGTCCGTCTACGAGCAGTACTTC
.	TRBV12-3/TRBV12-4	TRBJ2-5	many	CASSPTGREETQYF	TGTGCCAGCAGTCCTACCGGCAGGGAGGAGACCCAGTACTTC
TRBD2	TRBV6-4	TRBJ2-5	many	CASSDSAGAMETQYF	TGTGCCAGCAGTGACTCAGCGGGAGCCATGGAGACCCAGTACTTC
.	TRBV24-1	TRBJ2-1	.	CATSDYSGGEQFF	TGTGCCACCAGTGATTATAGTGGGGGTGAGCAGTTCTTC
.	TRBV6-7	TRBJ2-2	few	CASTPGRSATSELFF	TGTGCCAGCACCCCGGGACGGTCGGCAACCTCGGAGCTGTTTTTT
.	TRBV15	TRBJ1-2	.	CATSRDRRGAWGYTF	TGTGCCACCAGCAGAGATCGCAGAGGGGCTTGGGGCTACACCTTC
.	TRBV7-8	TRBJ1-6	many	CASSPPGFGSPLHF	TGTGCCAGCAGCCCTCCAGGGTTCGGTTCACCCCTCCACTTT
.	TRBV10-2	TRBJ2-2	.	CASSEVVGTNTGELFF	TGCGCCAGCAGTGAGGTTGTGGGGACGAACACCGGGGAGCTGTTTTTT
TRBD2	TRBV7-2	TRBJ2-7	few	CASSTPGGFDSYEQYF	TGTGCCAGCAGCACCCCGGGAGGTTTTGACTCCTACGAGCAGTACTTC
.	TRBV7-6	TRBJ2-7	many	CASSLESASYEQYF	TGTGCCAGCAGCTTAGAATCAGCCTCCTACGAGCAGTACTTC
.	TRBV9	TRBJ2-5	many	CASSSSGTDQETQYF	TGTGCCAGCAGCTCCAGCGGGACAGACCAAGAGACCCAGTACTTC
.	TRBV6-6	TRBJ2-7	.	CASRTTEAHEQYF	TGTGCCAGCAGAACCACAGAGGCCCACGAGCAGTACTTC
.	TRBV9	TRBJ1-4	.	CASSVGPEGFEKLFF	TGTGCCAGCAGCGTAGGTCCAGAGGGCTTTGAAAAACTGTTTTTT
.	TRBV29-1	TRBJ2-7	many	CSVEDRDSGAYEQYF	TGCAGCGTTGAGGACAGGGACAGCGGGGCTTACGAGCAGTACTTC
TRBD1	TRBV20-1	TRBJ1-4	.	CSAIGAGGATNEKLFF	TGCAGTGCTATTGGGGCAGGGGGCGCAACTAATGAAAAACTGTTTTTT
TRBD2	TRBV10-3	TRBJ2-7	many	CASHGPAGASYEQYF	TGTGCCTCCCATGGCCCAGCGGGAGCATCCTACGAGCAGTACTTC
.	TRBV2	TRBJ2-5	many	CASRTIVETQYF	TGTGCCAGCAGGACAATTGTAGAGACCCAGTACTTC
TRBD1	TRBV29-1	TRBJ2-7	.	CSAMQTGRSHEQYF	TGCAGCGCCATGCAGACAGGGAGATCCCACGAGCAGTACTTC
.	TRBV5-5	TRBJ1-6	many	CASSSVLGNSPLHF	TGTGCCAGCAGCTCCGTTTTAGGGAATTCACCCCTCCACTTT
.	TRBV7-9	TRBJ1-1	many	CASSLATGKGRGTEAFF	TGTGCCAGCAGCTTAGCGACAGGAAAGGGGCGGGGCACTGAAGCTTTCTTT
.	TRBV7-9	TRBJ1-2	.	CASSLAGSQGGGYTF	TGTGCCAGCAGCTTGGCCGGGTCGCAGGGTGGGGGCTACACCTTC
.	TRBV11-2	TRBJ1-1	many	CASSIGTPGTEAFF	TGTGCCAGCAGCATAGGGACCCCGGGGACTGAAGCTTTCTTT
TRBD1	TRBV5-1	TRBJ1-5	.	CASSRGQVPVNQPQHF	TGCGCCAGCAGCCGGGGACAGGTCCCTGTGAATCAGCCCCAGCATTTT
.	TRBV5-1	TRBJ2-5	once	CASSWGRTETQYF	TGCGCCAGCAGCTGGGGCAGAACAGAGACCCAGTACTTC
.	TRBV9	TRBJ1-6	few	CASSVVGNSPLHF	TGTGCCAGCAGCGTAGTGGGGAACTCACCCCTCCACTTT
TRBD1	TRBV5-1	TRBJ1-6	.	CASRDRARNSPLHF	TGCGCCAGCAGAGACAGGGCGAGGAATTCACCCCTCCACTTT
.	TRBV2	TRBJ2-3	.	CASSDGGRRTDTQYF	TGTGCCAGCAGTGACGGAGGGAGACGCACAGATACGCAGTATTTT
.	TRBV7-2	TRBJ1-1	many	CASSPSSDGSRAFF	TGTGCCAGCAGCCCGTCCTCCGACGGCTCTAGAGCTTTCTTT
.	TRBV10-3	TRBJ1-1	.	CAISEQSKRGAFF	TGTGCCATCAGTGAGCAAAGTAAGAGAGGAGCTTTCTTT
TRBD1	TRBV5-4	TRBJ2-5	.	CASSLDRAVQETQYF	TGTGCCAGCAGCCTTGACAGGGCCGTCCAAGAGACCCAGTACTTC